This TCR beta chain is from a study of coeliac disease. Study observations and caveats: Lamina propria and intraepithelial cell fractions may contain each other's cells. Of coeliac lamina propria samples, 9 of 18 held published gliadin-specific TRB sequences, versus 1 of 6 controls. Unbiased detection of gliadin-specific T cells was judged not feasible with this approach. Lower clonality than controls marked TRB and TRG repertoires from active celiac intraepithelial and lamina propria samples.

Measured with immunoSEQ multiplex PCR; TCRdb has only the in-frame clones, and not every one. Of just over 7,000 clones in the sample, 63% are singletons; the top ten hold about 3.3%. This clone was seen only a few times. What it recognizes is unknown. V lost 4 bases and J 5 bases, leaving 12 bases between the germline ends. Germline V gene lookup returns CDR1 SQVTM and CDR2 ANQGSEA. The CDR3 length is 12 residues. Sequenced: lamina propria lymphocytes from the gut. The sequence derives from an older woman with active celiac disease. V usage is TRBV29-1 and J usage is TRBJ2-7; D is ambiguous. CDR3 DNA: TGCAGCGTTGGGGCAGCAACCCACGAGCAGTACTTC. This codes for CSVGAATHEQYF.